This is a list of T cell receptor beta chains from one sample in a study of T cell changes during pregnancy in multiple sclerosis. Measured with immunoSEQ multiplex PCR; TCRdb has only the in-frame clones, and not every one. The table shows about 120,000 clones, with over 85% occurring only once. Source: peripheral blood, taken before pregnancy. The receptors stem from a female donor with multiple sclerosis, enrolled in a pregnancy study. Each CDR3 is given with its conserved first and last residue. The D gene is left open where the match is weak. A clone size is listed for some rows: how often the clone was seen (once, few, many), or a class if it is expanded.

d_call	clone_size	v_call	j_call	cdr3_nt	cdr3_aa
TRBD1	.	TRBV19	TRBJ1-1	TGTGCCAGTAGTGGTTGGGACAGTACATTTAGGAACACTGAAGCTTTCTTT	CASSGWDSTFRNTEAFF
TRBD1	.	TRBV27	TRBJ2-1	TGTGCCAGCAACCTGGACAGGGCTTACAATGAGCAGTTCTTC	CASNLDRAYNEQFF
.	.	TRBV5-1	TRBJ1-2	TGCGCCAGCAGCTTGCGGAGGCAAACTAACTATGGCTACACCTTC	CASSLRRQTNYGYTF
.	.	TRBV6-1	TRBJ1-2	TGTGCCAGCAGCGCCGAGACAGGTGTGGGTGGCTACACCTTC	CASSAETGVGGYTF
.	.	TRBV7-3	TRBJ1-2	TGTGCCAGCAGCTTAGCTCCGCATCTAGGCTACACCTTC	CASSLAPHLGYTF
TRBD1	.	TRBV10-1	TRBJ2-4	TGCGCCAGCAGTGTAGGGAACAGGGGGCCTCCCCTTGACAAAAACATTCAGTACTTC	CASSVGNRGPPLDKNIQYF
TRBD1	.	TRBV29-1	TRBJ2-7	TGCAGCGTTGGACAGGGTGAAGAGCAGTACTTC	CSVGQGEEQYF
.	.	TRBV21-1	TRBJ1-5	TGTGCCAGCAGCAAGTGGGGCAGGGACTATAGCAATCAGCCCCAGCATTTT	CASSKWGRDYSNQPQHF
.	.	TRBV19	TRBJ2-1	TGTGCCAGTAGTATAACGGGGAATGAGCAGTTCTTC	CASSITGNEQFF
.	once	TRBV5-1	TRBJ2-5	TGCGCCAGCAGCTTAGGGGGACCTGAGACCCAGTACTTC	CASSLGGPETQYF
TRBD1	.	TRBV5-1	TRBJ1-1	TGCGCCAGCAGCCCAAACCAGGGGGACACTGAAGCTTTCTTT	CASSPNQGDTEAFF
.	.	TRBV10-1	TRBJ1-1	TGCGCCAGCAGTCGGGACATCATGAACACTGAAGCTTTCTTT	CASSRDIMNTEAFF
.	.	TRBV12-1	TRBJ2-6	TGTGCCAGCAGCTTTGTGGGCGGGCAGTGTATCACCTCTGGGGCCAACGTCCTGACTTTC	CASSFVGGQCITSGANVLTF
TRBD1	.	TRBV6-1	TRBJ1-5	TGTGCCAGCAGTGTGACACAGGGGGCTCTGGTGAATCAGCCCCAGCATTTT	CASSVTQGALVNQPQHF
.	.	TRBV7-3	TRBJ1-4	TGTGCCAGCAGCTTAAACCCGGGGGGAAAACTGTTTTTT	CASSLNPGGKLFF
TRBD1	.	TRBV28	TRBJ1-6	TGTGCCAGCAGTGAGGACAGGGCGAGCTCCTATAATTCACCCCTCCACTTT	CASSEDRASSYNSPLHF